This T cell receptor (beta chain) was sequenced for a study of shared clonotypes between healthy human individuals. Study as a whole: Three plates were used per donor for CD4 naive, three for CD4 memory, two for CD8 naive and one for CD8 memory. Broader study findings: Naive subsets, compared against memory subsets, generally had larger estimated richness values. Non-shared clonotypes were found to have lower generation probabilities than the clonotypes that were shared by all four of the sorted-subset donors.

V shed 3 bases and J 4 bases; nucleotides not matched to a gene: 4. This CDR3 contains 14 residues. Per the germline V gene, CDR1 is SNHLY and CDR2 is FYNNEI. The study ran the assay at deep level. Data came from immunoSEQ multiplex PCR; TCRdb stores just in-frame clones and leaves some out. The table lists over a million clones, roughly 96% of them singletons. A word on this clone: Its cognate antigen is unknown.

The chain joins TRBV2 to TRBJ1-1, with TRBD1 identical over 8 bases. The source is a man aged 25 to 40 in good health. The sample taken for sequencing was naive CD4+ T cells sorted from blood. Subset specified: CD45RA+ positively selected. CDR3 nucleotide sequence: TGTGCCAGCAGTGAGGGCAGGGGGCCCACTGAAGCTTTCTTT. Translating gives CASSEGRGPTEAFF.